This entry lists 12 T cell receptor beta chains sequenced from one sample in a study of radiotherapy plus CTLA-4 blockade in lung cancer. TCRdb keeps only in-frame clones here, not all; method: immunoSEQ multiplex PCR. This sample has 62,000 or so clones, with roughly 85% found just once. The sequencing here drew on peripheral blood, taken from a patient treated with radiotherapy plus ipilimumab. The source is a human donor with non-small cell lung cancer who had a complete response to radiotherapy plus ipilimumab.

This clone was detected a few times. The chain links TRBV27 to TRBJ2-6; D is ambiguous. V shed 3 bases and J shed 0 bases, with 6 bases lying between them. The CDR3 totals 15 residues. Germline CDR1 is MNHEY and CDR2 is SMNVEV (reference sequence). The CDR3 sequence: CASSFDGSGANVLTF. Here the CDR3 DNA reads TGTGCCAGCAGTTTCGACGGCTCTGGGGCCAACGTCCTGACTTTC.

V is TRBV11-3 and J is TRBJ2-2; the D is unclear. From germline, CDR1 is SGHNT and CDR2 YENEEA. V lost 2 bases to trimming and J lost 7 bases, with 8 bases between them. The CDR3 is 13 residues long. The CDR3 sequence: CASSLRGDGELFF. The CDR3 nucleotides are TGTGCCAGCAGCTTACGAGGCGACGGGGAGCTGTTTTTT.

CDR3 amino acids: CASSLVGRTSYEQYF. DNA for the CDR3: TGCGCCAGCAGCTTGGTTGGGCGGACGTCCTACGAGCAGTACTTC. The chain has TRBV5-1 and TRBJ2-7; D is unclear. The CDR3 runs 15 residues. V was cut by 0 bases and J by 1 base, with 11 bases left in between. CDR1 is SGHRS, CDR2 YFSETQ, per germline.

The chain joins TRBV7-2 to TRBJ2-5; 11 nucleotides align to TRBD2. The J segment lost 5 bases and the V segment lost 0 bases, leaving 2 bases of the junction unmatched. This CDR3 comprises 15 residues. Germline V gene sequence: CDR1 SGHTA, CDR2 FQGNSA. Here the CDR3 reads CASSLASGGAETQYF. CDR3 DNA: TGTGCCAGCAGCTTAGCTAGCGGGGGGGCCGAGACCCAGTACTTC. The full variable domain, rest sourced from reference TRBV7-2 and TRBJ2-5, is GAGVSQSPSNKVTEKGKDVELRCDPISGHTALYWYRQSLGQGLEFLIYFQGNSAPDKSGLPSDRFSAERTGGSVSTLTIQRTQQEDSAVYLCASSLASGGAETQYFGPGTRLLVL.

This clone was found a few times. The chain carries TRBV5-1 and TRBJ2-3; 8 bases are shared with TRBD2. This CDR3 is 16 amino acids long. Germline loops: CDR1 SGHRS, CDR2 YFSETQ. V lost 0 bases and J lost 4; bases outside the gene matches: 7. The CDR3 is CASSLVSGGPSDTQYF. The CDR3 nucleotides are TGCGCCAGCAGCTTGGTTTCGGGAGGGCCTTCAGATACGCAGTATTTT.

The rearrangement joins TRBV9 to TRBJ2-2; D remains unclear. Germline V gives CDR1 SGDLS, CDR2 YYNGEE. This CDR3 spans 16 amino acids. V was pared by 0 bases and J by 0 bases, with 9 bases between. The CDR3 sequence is CASSVGEGTNTGELFF. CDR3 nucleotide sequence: TGTGCCAGCAGCGTAGGGGAAGGGACGAACACCGGGGAGCTGTTTTTT.

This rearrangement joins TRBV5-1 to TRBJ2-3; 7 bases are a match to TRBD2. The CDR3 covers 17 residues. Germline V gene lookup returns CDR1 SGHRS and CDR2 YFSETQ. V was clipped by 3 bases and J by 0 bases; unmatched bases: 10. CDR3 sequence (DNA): TGCGCCAGCAGCTCGAGTTCCGGCGGGGGAAGCACAGATACGCAGTATTTT. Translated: CASSSSSGGGSTDTQYF.

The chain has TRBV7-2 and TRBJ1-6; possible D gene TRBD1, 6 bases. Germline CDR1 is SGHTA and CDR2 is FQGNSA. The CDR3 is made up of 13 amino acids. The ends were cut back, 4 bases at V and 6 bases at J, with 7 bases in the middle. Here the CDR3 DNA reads TGTGCCAGCAGCTCGGACAGTAATTCACCCCTCCACTTT. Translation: CASSSDSNSPLHF.

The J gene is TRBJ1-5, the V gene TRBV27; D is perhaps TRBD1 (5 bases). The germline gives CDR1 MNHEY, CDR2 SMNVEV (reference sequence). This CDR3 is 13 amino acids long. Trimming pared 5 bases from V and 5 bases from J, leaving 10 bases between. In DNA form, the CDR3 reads TGTGCCAGCAGTGGACAATTGGATCAGCCCCAGCATTTT. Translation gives CASSGQLDQPQHF.

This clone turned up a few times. The CDR3 nucleotides are TGTGCCAGCAGTTTAACCCCCTTAATAAGCTATGGCTACACCTTC. It specifies CASSLTPLISYGYTF. The chain carries TRBV27 and TRBJ1-2; D call uncertain. The length of the CDR3 is 15 residues. Germline loops: CDR1 MNHEY, CDR2 SMNVEV (reference sequence). The V end lost 2 bases, the J end lost 4 bases, and 14 bases lay between the germline ends.

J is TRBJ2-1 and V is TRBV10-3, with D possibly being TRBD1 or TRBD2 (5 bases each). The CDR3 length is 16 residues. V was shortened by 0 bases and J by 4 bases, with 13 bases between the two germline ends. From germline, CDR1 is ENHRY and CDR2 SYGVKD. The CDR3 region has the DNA TGTGCCATCAGTGAGTCAGAGGGGACGGGGTACAATGAGCAGTTCTTC. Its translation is CAISESEGTGYNEQFF.

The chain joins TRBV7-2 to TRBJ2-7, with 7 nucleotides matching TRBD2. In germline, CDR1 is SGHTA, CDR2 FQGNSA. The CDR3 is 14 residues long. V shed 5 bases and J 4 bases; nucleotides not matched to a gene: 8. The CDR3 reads CASSPRGGWYEQYV. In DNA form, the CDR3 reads TGTGCCAGCAGCCCCCGGGGAGGGTGGTACGAGCAGTACGTC.